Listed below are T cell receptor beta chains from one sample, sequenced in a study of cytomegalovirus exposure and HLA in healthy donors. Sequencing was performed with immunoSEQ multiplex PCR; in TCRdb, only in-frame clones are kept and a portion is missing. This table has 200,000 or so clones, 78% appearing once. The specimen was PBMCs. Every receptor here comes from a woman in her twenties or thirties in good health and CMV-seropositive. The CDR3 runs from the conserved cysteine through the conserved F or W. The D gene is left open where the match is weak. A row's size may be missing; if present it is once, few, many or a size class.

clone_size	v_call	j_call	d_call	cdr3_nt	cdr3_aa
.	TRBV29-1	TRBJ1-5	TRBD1	TGCAGCGTTGAGACAGGGGTGGGACAGCCCCAGCATTTT	CSVETGVGQPQHF
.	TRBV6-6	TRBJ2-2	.	TGTGCCAGCAGTCCCTACAGGGGAGGCACCGGGGAGCTGTTTTTT	CASSPYRGGTGELFF
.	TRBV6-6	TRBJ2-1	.	TGTGCCAGCACCCGTCTAGCTGGGGGCGGTTACAATGAGCAGTTCTTC	CASTRLAGGGYNEQFF
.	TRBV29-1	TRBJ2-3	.	TGCAGCGCGGAGGTCGGAGATACGCAGTATTTT	CSAEVGDTQYF
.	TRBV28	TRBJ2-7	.	TGTGCCAGCAGTCCCCCTAGCGTCCCCTACGAGCAGTACTTC	CASSPPSVPYEQYF
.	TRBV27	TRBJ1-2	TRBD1	TGTGCCAGCAGTTACTACAGGGGGTATGGCTACACCTTC	CASSYYRGYGYTF
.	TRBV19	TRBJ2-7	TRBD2	TGTGCCAGTACCCCGACTAGCGGGAGCTCCTACGAGCAGTACTTC	CASTPTSGSSYEQYF
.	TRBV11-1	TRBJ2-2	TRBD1	TGTGCCAGCAGCTTAGGGACAGGGTCGGGCGCCGGGGAGCTGTTTTTT	CASSLGTGSGAGELFF
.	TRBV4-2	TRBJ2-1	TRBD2	TGTGCCAGCAGCCAAGATCTTGCGGGAGCCAACAATGAGCAGTTCTTC	CASSQDLAGANNEQFF
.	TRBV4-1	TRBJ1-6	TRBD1	TGCGCCAGCAGCCAGATTTGGGACAGTCCCTATTCACCCCTCCACTTT	CASSQIWDSPYSPLHF
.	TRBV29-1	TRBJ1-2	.	TGCAGCGTTAGCGAGGGGGAGATCGACTATGGCTACACCTTC	CSVSEGEIDYGYTF
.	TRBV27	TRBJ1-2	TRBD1	TGTGCCAGCAGTCCACAGGGGCCGAGAGACGGCTACACCTTC	CASSPQGPRDGYTF
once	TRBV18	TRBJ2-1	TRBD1	TGTGCCAGCTCACCTCTACAGGGGGCGGGTGAGCAGTTCTTC	CASSPLQGAGEQFF
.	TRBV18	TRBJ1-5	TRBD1	TGTGCCAGCGCCGACAGGGTTGGGCAGCCCCAGCATTTT	CASADRVGQPQHF
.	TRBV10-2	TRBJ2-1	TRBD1	TGCGCCGCCACAACAGGGGCGTACCAGCAGTTCTTC	CAATTGAYQQFF
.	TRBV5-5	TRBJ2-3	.	TGTGCCAGCAGCTTGCGGGGGTCAACCACAGATACGCAGTATTTT	CASSLRGSTTDTQYF
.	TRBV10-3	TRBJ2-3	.	TGTGCCATCGCCCCGCGGGAAGGCACAGATACGCAGTATTTT	CAIAPREGTDTQYF
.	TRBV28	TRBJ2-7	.	TGTGCCACCTTAACAGGGTCCGAGCAGTACTTC	CATLTGSEQYF
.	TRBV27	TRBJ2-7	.	TGTGCCAGCAGTTTCGGGCGGGCCTCCTCCGCGCACCACTACGAGCAGTACTTC	CASSFGRASSAHHYEQYF
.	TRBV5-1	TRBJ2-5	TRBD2	TGCGCCAGCAGCTTGGATAGCGGGAGTAGGGTTGAGACCCAGTACTTC	CASSLDSGSRVETQYF
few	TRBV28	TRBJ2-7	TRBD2	TGTGCCAGCAGTTTCGGACTAGCCTCCTACGAGCAGTACTTC	CASSFGLASYEQYF
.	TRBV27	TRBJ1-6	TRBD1	TGTGCCAGCAGGCCTCGGACAGGGCCCTATAATTCACCCCTCCACTTT	CASRPRTGPYNSPLHF
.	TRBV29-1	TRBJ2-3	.	TGCAGCGTAGGGGGAGATACGCAGTATTTT	CSVGGDTQYF
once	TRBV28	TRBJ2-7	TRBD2	TGTGCCAGCAGTTTGGGGGAGGGGCTGGCCGAGCAGTACTTC	CASSLGEGLAEQYF
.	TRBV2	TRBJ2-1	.	TGTGCCAGCAGTGGCAGAGTGCGGGGCAATGAGCAGTTCTTC	CASSGRVRGNEQFF
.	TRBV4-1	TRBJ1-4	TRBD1	TGCGCCAGCAGCCATCCCCCGGGACAGGAGGATGAAAAACTGTTTTTT	CASSHPPGQEDEKLFF
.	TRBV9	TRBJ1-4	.	TGTGCCAGCAGCGTAGAAGTCATGTGGGGGGGAAGTGACGGAAAACTGTTTTTT	CASSVEVMWGGSDGKLFF
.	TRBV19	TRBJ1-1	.	TGTGCCAGTAGTATGCCCGACAGGAACACTGAAGCTTTCTTT	CASSMPDRNTEAFF
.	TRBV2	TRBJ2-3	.	TGTGCCAGGTCTCCAGTTAGCACAGATACGCAGTATTTT	CARSPVSTDTQYF
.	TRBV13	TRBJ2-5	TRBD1	TGTGCCAGCAGCCTCACAGGGGAGGAGACCCAGTACTTC	CASSLTGEETQYF
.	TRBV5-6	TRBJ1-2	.	TGTGCCAGCAGCTTGGCACAGGGTTATGGCTACACCTTC	CASSLAQGYGYTF
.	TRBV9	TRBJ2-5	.	TGTGCCAGCAGCCTGGGGGGAGATGTCGAGACCCAGTACTTC	CASSLGGDVETQYF
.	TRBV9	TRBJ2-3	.	TGTGCCAGCAGCGTATACTGGTCAGATACGCAGTATTTT	CASSVYWSDTQYF
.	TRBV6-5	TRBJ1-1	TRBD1	TGTGCCAGCAGTAAGACAGGGATTGAAGCTTTCTTT	CASSKTGIEAFF
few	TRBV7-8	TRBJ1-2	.	TGTGCCAGTAATAGAGAGGGTGACTGGTATGGCTACACCTTC	CASNREGDWYGYTF
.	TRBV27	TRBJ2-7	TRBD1	TGTGCCAGCAGCGTAACAGGGGCCCACGAGCAGTACTTC	CASSVTGAHEQYF
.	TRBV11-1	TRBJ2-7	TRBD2	TGTGCCAGCAGCCAGAAGCGGGACCTTGTTTACGAGCAGTACTTC	CASSQKRDLVYEQYF
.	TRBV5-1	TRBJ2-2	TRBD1	TGCGCCAGCAGCTTATACGGACAGGGGAGTACCGGGGAGCTGTTTTTT	CASSLYGQGSTGELFF
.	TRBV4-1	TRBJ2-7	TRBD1	TGCGCCAGCAGCTTTAGGACAGGGGACCGCTACGAGCAGTACTTC	CASSFRTGDRYEQYF
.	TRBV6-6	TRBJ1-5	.	TGTGCCAGCAGTTACGAGGGAGCCCCTCAGCCCCAGCATTTT	CASSYEGAPQPQHF
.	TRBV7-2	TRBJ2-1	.	TGTGCCAGCAGCTTAGCGCATGACTTTTCGCAGTTCTTC	CASSLAHDFSQFF
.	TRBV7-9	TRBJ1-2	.	TGTGCCAGCAGCCCACAGGGATTCTATGGCTACACCTTC	CASSPQGFYGYTF
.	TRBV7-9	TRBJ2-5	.	TGTGCCAGCACCCCCAAAGAGACCCAGTACTTC	CASTPKETQYF
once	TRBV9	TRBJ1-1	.	TGTGCCAGCGGCGTGGGGGGTTACACTGAAGCTTTCTTT	CASGVGGYTEAFF
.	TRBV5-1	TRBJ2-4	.	TGCGCCAGCAGCGGGAACAGGGTTCTGGGTCCCAACATTCAGTACTTC	CASSGNRVLGPNIQYF
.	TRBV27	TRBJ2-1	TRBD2	TGTGCCAGCAGTACAGGACTAGCGGGGACTCGGGGGCAGTTCTTC	CASSTGLAGTRGQFF
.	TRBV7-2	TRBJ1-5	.	TGTGCCAGCAGCCGTGTGAGGGACACGTACAATCAGCCCCAGCATTTT	CASSRVRDTYNQPQHF
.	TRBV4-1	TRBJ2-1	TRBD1	TGCGCCAGCAGCCAGGACAGGGGGAGCGGGAGCTCCTACAATGAGCAGTTCTTC	CASSQDRGSGSSYNEQFF
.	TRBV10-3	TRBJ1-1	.	TGTGCCATCAGTGAGTGGGCTACCAACACTGAAGCTTTCTTT	CAISEWATNTEAFF
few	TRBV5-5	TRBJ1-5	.	TGTGCCAGCAGCTTGGAGACATATTTTAATCAGCCCCAGCATTTT	CASSLETYFNQPQHF
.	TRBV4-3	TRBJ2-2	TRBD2	TGCGCCAGCAGCCTTGGACTAGCGGGGGGAACCGGGGAGCTGTTTTTT	CASSLGLAGGTGELFF
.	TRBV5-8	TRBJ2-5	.	TGTGCCAGCAGCTTCCAAAGTATCGGTAAACTTCAAGAGACCCAGTACTTC	CASSFQSIGKLQETQYF
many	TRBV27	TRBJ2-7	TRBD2	TGTGCCAGCAGTCTAGGGACTAGCGCCTACGAGCAGTACTTC	CASSLGTSAYEQYF
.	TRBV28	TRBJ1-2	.	TGTGCCACCGCAGACGGGGACTATGGCTACACCTTC	CATADGDYGYTF